This TCR beta chain was sequenced during a study of breast tumors, draining lymph nodes, adjacent tissues. The CDR3 length is 12 residues. V dropped 3 bases and J dropped 5 bases, with 10 bases sitting between them. Germline V lookup: CDR1 SQVTM, CDR2 ANQGSEA. MiXCR was run by TCRdb on the multiplex PCR reads, yielding one entry per CDR3 protein. The top ten clones hold roughly 2.2% of a sample with about 140,000 distinct CDR3 sequences, about 33% of them seen once. This clonotype was seen repeatedly, ten times or more. Axillary draining lymph nodes of breast cancer patients supplied the node samples.

Material: axillary lymph node tissue. The chain links TRBV29-1 to TRBJ1-2, with D maybe TRBD1 (5 bases). This TCR derives from a female donor with breast cancer. Some clones in this sample may be carry-over from other donors' samples. The DNA of the CDR3 is TGCAGCGTTGAGGGTCAGGGATATGGCTACACCTTC. Its translation is CSVEGQGYGYTF. The variable domain in full, with the rest retrieved from reference TRBV29-1 and TRBJ1-2, is SAVISQKPSRDICQRGTSLTIQCQVDSQVTMMFWYRQQPGQSLTLIATANQGSEATYESGFVIDKFPISRPNLTFSTLTVSNMSPEDSSIYLCSVEGQGYGYTFGSGTRLTVV.